Listed below are T cell receptor beta chains from one sample, sequenced in a study of response to subunit inactivated influenza vaccine. TCRdb recomputed calls from the RT-PCR reads with MiXCR, one row per CDR3 protein. The table lists hundreds of thousands of distinct CDR3 sequences, roughly 10% of them singletons, with about 11% in the top ten. The sample was also reused in another study, on T cells expressing NK-cell markers.

Material: PBMCs from blood, obtained on the day of vaccination. The source is a man in his forties or fifties who received an inactivated influenza vaccine. Each CDR3 is given without its conserved first and last residue.

cdr3_length | v_call | cdr3_aa
15 | TRBV5-8 | ASSSVLQGVLAGELF
11 | TRBV10-3 | AISVDSNQPQH
11 | TRBV20-1 | SAWDRGLQPQH
11 | TRBV6-2/TRBV6-3 | ASSYFGQDGYT
12 | TRBV4-2 | ASSPQAEPYEQY
13 | TRBV29-1 | SVETGTSETYEQY
14 | TRBV15 | ATSRDSGGSYNEQF
14 | TRBV20-1 | SAREANRGANSPLH
11 | TRBV19 | ASSSWIGNTIY
11 | TRBV5-1 | ASSAGPAGEQF
13 | TRBV7-2 | ASSPTPVRLYEQY
14 | TRBV27 | ASSLLGTSGSDEQF
13 | TRBV6-5 | ASSYSFGDSYEQY
12 | TRBV5-5 | ATRIQGANEKLF
10 | TRBV20-1 | SASQAQETQY
12 | TRBV28 | AIQTGGYNSPLH
10 | TRBV6-5 | ASSRTGQPLH